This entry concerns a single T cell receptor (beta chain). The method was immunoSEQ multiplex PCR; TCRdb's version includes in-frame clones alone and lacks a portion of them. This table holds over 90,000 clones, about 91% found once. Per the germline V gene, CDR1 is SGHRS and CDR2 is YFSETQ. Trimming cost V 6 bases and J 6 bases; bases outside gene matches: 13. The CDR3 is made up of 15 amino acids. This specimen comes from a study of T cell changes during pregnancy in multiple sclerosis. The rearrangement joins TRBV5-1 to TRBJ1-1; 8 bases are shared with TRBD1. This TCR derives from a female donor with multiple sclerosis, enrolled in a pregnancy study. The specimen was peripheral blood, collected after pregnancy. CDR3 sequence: CASKTTGAAGSEAFF. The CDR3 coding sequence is TGCGCCAGCAAAACGACAGGGGCTGCGGGCTCTGAAGCTTTCTTT.